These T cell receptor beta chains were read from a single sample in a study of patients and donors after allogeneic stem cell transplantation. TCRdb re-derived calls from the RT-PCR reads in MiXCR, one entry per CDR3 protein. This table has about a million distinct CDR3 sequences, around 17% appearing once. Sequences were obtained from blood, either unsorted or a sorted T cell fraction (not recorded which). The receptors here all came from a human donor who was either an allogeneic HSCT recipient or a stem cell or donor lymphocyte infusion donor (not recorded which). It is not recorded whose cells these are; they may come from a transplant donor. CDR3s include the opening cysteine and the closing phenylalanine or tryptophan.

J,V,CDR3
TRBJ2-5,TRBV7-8,CASRVRDETQYF
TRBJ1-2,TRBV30,CAWRTRQGSGYTF
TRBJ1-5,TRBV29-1,CSVRNLGLNQPQHF
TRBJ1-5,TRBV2,CASSEYPQGVSNQPQHF
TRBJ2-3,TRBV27,CASSLPAGAKTDTQYF
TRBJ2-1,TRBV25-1,CASSIATYNEQFF
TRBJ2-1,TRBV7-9,CASSFSDAYNEQFF
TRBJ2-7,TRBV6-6,CASTPGQFYEQYF
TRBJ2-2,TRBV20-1,CSAFQGGNTGELFF
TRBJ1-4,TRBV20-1,CSARVSGSIEKLFF
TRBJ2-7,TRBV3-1,CASSQDYRPAYEQYF
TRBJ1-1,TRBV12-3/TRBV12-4,CASTQTGFTEAFF
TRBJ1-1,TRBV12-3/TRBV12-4,CASSFTGVVNTEAFF
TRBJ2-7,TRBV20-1,CSARPGQGLPEQYF
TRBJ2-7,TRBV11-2,CASSLGFGGGEQYF
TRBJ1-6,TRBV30,CACDRGNNSPLHF
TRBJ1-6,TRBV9,CASSVGDRNSPLHF
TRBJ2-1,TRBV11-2,CASTGDRGYNEQFF
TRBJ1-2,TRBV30,CAWSGTGDYGYTF
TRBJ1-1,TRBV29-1,CSVEAGGTMNTEAFF
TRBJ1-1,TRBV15,CATSKGALITEAFF
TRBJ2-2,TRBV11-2,CASSSGRRRTGELFF
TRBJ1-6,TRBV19,CASSHLRQGDSPLHF
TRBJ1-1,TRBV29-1,CSVATVMNTEAFF
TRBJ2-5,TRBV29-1,CSVRPESSAQYF
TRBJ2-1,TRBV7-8,CASSLRRGLAGGGSYNEQFF
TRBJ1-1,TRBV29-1,CSAGFRVPEAFF
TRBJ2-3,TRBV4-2,CASSQYLVADTQYF
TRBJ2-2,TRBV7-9,CASSLLLGSYTGELFF
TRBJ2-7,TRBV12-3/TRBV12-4,CASSLVAGGSYEQYF
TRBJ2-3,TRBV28,CASKDGGRDTQYF
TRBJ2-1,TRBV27,CASTPTSGPSYNEQFF
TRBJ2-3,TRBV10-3,CAISGGTASTDTQYF
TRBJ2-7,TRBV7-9,CASSSLAGTYEQYF
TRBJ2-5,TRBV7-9,CASSSPVREGDQYF
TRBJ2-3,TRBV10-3,CAISDLRDTQYF
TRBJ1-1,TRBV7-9,CASSHSQGVNTEAFF
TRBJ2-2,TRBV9,CASLANTGELFF
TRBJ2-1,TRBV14,CASSRGGSISYNEQFF
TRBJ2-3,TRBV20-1,CSAPALALDTQYF
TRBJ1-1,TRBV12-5,CASAPGGLNTEAFF
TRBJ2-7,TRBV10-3,CAISRFETASSYEQYF
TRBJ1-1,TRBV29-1,CSVTANTEAFF
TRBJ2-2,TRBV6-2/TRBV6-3,CASHGSSLPPKQNTGELFF
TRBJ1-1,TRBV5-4,CASSLALLLGSPMNTEAFF
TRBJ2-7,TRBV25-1,CASRRAGANYEQYF
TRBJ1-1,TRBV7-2,CASSLVSGAFGTEAFF
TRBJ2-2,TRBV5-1,CASSAGTTANTGELFF
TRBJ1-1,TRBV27,CASSLGDMGTTEAFF
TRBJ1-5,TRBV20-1,CSAPLGVGNQPQHF
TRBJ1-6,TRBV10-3,CAISEVTGGSSPLHF
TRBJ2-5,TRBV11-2,CASSLVRTEETQYF
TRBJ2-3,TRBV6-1,CASSTPKGRTQYF
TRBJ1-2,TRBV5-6,CASVLDAGRYGYTF
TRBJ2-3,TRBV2,CASRRLAEPTDTQYF